This entry lists 10 T cell receptor beta chains sequenced from one sample in a study of T cell responses to AZD1222 COVID-19 vaccine. Profiling relied on immunoSEQ multiplex PCR, and the TCRdb table lists in-frame clones only, not all of them. The data contain 150,000 to 200,000 clones, approximately 94% of them singletons. This specimen was peripheral blood, taken 28 days after the second dose of the MenACWY control vaccine. These receptors were obtained from an adult who received the MenACWY meningococcal vaccine as a control.

The genes are TRBV6-5 and TRBJ2-1; 9 bases align to TRBD2. V gave up 7 bases and J gave up 5 bases; unmatched junction bases: 6. Germline CDR1 is MNHEY and CDR2 is SVGAGI. The CDR3 spans 14 residues. For the CDR3, the DNA is TGTGCCAGCATTAGGCTAGCGGGGCACAATGAGCAGTTCTTC. This gives the protein CASIRLAGHNEQFF.

This chain connects TRBV7-6 to TRBJ1-5; TRBD1 agrees at 7 bases. This CDR3 contains 15 residues. J lost 4 bases, V lost 3 bases, and 6 bases had no gene match. The germline CDR1 and CDR2 sequences are SGHVS and FNYEAQ. The DNA for the CDR3 is TGTGCCAGCAGCTTGCGACAGGGTACTAATCAGCCCCAGCATTTT. Its protein is CASSLRQGTNQPQHF.

The chain has TRBV9 and TRBJ2-3; the match to TRBD2 covers 14 bases. Germline CDR1 is SGDLS and CDR2 is YYNGEE. This CDR3 contains 16 residues. V gave up 2 bases and J gave up 3 bases; unmatched junction bases: 2. In DNA form, the CDR3 reads TGTGCCAGCAGCGTGGGACTAGCGGGAGCTACAGATACGCAGTATTTT. It specifies CASSVGLAGATDTQYF.

V gene TRBV30 combines with J gene TRBJ1-2; a weak D match, TRBD1 (5 bases). The V and J ends lost 2 bases and 4 bases respectively, with 14 bases between them. Germline CDR1 GTSNPN, CDR2 SVGIG (reference sequence). The CDR3 has 14 residues. The CDR3 DNA reads TGTGCCTGGAGTACCCCGAGGCAGGGCTATGGCTACACCTTC. Translating it yields CAWSTPRQGYGYTF.

The V gene is TRBV18, the J gene TRBJ1-1; D gene ambiguous. The germline CDR1 and CDR2 sequences are KGHSH and LQKENI. CDR3 length: 13 residues. V gave up 6 bases and J gave up 0 bases, with 8 bases separating them. The CDR3 coding sequence is TGTGCCAGCTCTGGCGGTCTGAACACTGAAGCTTTCTTT. Protein product: CASSGGLNTEAFF. The entire variable domain, with the rest obtained from reference TRBV18 and TRBJ1-1, is as follows: NAGVMQNPRHLVRRRGQEARLRCSPMKGHSHVYWYRQLPEEGLKFMVYLQKENIIDESGMPKERFSAEFPKEGPSILRIQQVVRGDSAAYFCASSGGLNTEAFFGQGTRLTVV.

The V and J genes are TRBV7-9 and TRBJ2-1; TRBD2 aligns across 15 bases. V was pared by 5 bases and J by 8 bases, with 7 bases of the junction left unmatched. Per germline, CDR1 SEHNR and CDR2 FQNEAQ (reference sequence). CDR3 length: 16 amino acids. DNA for the CDR3: TGTGCCAGCAGCCCCGGGACTAGCGGGAGGCGGGATGAGCAGTTCTTC. Protein product: CASSPGTSGRRDEQFF. Drawing the rest from reference TRBV7-9 and TRBJ2-1, the complete variable domain is DTGVSQNPRHKITKRGQNVTFRCDPISEHNRLYWYRQTLGQGPEFLTYFQNEAQLEKSRLLSDRFSAERPKGSFSTLEIQRTEQGDSAMYLCASSPGTSGRRDEQFFGPGTRLTVL.

The table lists this clone with a count of one. This chain links TRBV13 with TRBJ2-3, with TRBD1 identical over 8 bases. The germline CDR1 and CDR2 sequences are PRHDT and FYEKMQ (reference sequence). There are 14 residues in the CDR3. The V gene end was trimmed by 5 bases and the J gene end by 4 bases; junction bases not matched to a gene: 5. The CDR3 loop is CASSKNRGSDTQYF. CDR3 nucleotide sequence: TGTGCCAGCAGCAAGAACAGGGGGTCAGATACGCAGTATTTT.

This sequence joins TRBV6-6 and TRBJ2-7, with D perhaps matching TRBD1 (5 bases). The CDR3 length is 16 residues. CDR1 is MNHNY, CDR2 SVGAGI, per germline (reference sequence). The ends were cut back, 4 bases at V and 1 base at J, with 17 bases in the middle. The CDR3 nucleotides are TGTGCCAGCAGTTGGAATGGACAACTTGGTTCCTACGAGCAGTACTTC. Translated, it gives CASSWNGQLGSYEQYF.

This chain joins TRBV18 and TRBJ2-1, with no clear D. Per germline, CDR1 KGHSH and CDR2 LQKENI. The CDR3 sequence is 16 residues long. V gave up 2 bases and J gave up 5 bases, with 16 bases separating them. CDR3 amino acids: CASSPFVGPSNNEQFF. CDR3 nucleotide sequence: TGTGCCAGCTCACCATTCGTCGGGCCATCCAACAATGAGCAGTTCTTC.

The chain is built from TRBV19 and TRBJ1-5, with D hard to call. Germline V gene data show CDR1 as LNHDA and CDR2 as SQIVND (reference sequence). The CDR3 loop spans 16 amino acids. V was trimmed by 1 base and J by 5 bases, leaving 15 bases between them. The DNA for the CDR3 is TGTGCCAGTAGTATAGTGCCGGGAGGAGGGCATCAGCCCCAGCATTTT. It is translated as CASSIVPGGGHQPQHF. Full variable domain (rest looked up from reference TRBV19 and TRBJ1-5): DGGITQSPKYLFRKEGQNVTLSCEQNLNHDAMYWYRQDPGQGLRLIYYSQIVNDFQKGDIAEGYSVSREKKESFPLTVTSAQKNPTAFYLCASSIVPGGGHQPQHFGDGTRLSIL.